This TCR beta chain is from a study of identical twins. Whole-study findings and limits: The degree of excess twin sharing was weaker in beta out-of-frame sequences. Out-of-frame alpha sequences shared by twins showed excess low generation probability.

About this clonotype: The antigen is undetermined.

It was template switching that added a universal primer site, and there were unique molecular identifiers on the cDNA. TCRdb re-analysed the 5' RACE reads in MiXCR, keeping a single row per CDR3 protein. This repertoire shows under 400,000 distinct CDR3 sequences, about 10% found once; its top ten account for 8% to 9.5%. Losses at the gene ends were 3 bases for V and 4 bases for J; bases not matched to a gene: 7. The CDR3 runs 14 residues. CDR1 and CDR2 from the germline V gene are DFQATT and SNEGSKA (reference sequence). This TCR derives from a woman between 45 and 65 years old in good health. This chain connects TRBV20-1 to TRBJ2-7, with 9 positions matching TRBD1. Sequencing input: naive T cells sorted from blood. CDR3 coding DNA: TGCAGTGCTAGCCCCGGGACAGGGAGTTACGAGCAGTACTTC. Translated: CSASPGTGSYEQYF.